The TCR beta chain under discussion was sequenced for a study of blood T cell repertoires in COVID-19. The CDR3 length is 16 residues. Germline CDR1 is MDHEN and CDR2 is SYDVKM. The V and J ends lost 3 bases and 6 bases, in that order; junction bases with no gene match: 7. Clones were read by immunoSEQ multiplex PCR, and TCRdb kept only the in-frame ones, dropping some. This sample has roughly 350,000 clones, with about 92% found just once. Individuals aged roughly 18 to 100 years were recruited from 24 US areas. Each participant's cohort was designated according to participant-reported clinical history. Two negative PCRs, clearance, or symptom resolution characterized the recovered Cohort 3 donors.

This chain connects TRBV28 to TRBJ2-1; 11 positions agree with TRBD2. Sample: PBMCs or T cells enriched from blood (not recorded which). The TCR was taken from a woman younger than 45 who had recovered from COVID-19. CDR3 loop: CASSFGGGTSGNEQFF. DNA of the CDR3: TGTGCCAGCAGTTTTGGTGGAGGGACTAGCGGCAATGAGCAGTTCTTC.